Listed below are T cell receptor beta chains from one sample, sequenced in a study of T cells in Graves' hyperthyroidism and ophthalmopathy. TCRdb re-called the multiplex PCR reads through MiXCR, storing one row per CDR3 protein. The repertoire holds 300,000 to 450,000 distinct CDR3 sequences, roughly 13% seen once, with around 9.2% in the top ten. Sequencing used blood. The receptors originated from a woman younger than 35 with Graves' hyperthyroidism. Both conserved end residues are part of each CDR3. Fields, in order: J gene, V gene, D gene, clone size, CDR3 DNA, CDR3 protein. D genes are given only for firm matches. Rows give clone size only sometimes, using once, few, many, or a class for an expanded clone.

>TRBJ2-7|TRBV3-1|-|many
TGTGCCACCAGACACCCTAGAGGGTCCTCCTACGAGCAGTACTTC
CATRHPRGSSYEQYF
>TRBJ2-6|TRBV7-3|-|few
TGTGCCAGCAGCATACCCTCACCCCTCGGTTCTGGGGCCAACGTCCTGACTTTC
CASSIPSPLGSGANVLTF
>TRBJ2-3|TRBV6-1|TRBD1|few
TGTGCCAGCAGTGAAGGGACAGGGGCTACAGATACGCAGTATTTT
CASSEGTGATDTQYF
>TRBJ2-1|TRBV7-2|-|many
TGTGCCACCCAAGGGCCCCGGACTGATTCCCCCTCACAGTACAATGAGCAGTTCTTC
CATQGPRTDSPSQYNEQFF
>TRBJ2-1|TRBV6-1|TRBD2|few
TGTGCCAGCAGTGGGTATCTAGCGGGATACAATGAGCAGTTCTTC
CASSGYLAGYNEQFF
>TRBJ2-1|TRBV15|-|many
TGTGCCACCGGATTTGGGTTTGATGAGCAGTTCTTC
CATGFGFDEQFF
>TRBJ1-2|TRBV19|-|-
TGTGCCAGTAGTTTTGTAAGGGACCCCTACTATGGCTACACCTTC
CASSFVRDPYYGYTF
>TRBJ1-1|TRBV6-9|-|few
TGTGCCAGCAGTTACCCAGAGGGGGGGAACACTGAAGCTTTCTTT
CASSYPEGGNTEAFF
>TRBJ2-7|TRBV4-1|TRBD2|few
TGCGCCAGCAGCCAAATAGCGGGAGTCTGGGAGCAGTACTTC
CASSQIAGVWEQYF
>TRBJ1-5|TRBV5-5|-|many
TGTGCCAGCAGCTTGGCCATCCTAGGTGGACAGCCCCAGCATTTT
CASSLAILGGQPQHF
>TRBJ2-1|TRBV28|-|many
TGTGCCAGCAGTAGCGGACTAACCCCTACTCCTTACAGTGAGCAGTTCTTC
CASSSGLTPTPYSEQFF
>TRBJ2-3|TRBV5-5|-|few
TGTGCCAGCAGCTTTGATTCAAGAGCAGATACGCAGTATTTT
CASSFDSRADTQYF
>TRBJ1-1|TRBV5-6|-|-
TGTGCCAGCAGCTTGGGCCTCAGCCTAAACACTGAAGCTTTCTTT
CASSLGLSLNTEAFF
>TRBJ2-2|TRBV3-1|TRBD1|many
TGTGCCAGCAGCCGACAGGGGGCGAAGACCGGGGAGCTGTTTTTT
CASSRQGAKTGELFF
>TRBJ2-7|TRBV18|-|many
TGTGCCAGCTCACCACCGGGGCATTCGGGCGAGCAGTACTTC
CASSPPGHSGEQYF
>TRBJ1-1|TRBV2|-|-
TGTGCCAGCAGTAGGGAACCGAACACTGAAGCTTTCTTT
CASSREPNTEAFF
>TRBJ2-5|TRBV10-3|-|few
TGTGCCACGGCTCTGAGCCAAGAGACCCAGTACTTC
CATALSQETQYF
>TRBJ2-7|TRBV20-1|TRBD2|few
TGCAGTGCTAGCCGCACTAGCGGACCAGACTACGAGCAGTACTTC
CSASRTSGPDYEQYF
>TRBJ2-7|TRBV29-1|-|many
TGCAGCGTTGAAGACGGCCTGGATCACGAGCAGTACTTC
CSVEDGLDHEQYF
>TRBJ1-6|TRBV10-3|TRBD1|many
TGTGCCATCAGTGCGCGGGACAGCAAATTTTCACCCCTCCACTTT
CAISARDSKFSPLHF
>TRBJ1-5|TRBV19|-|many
TGTGCCAGTGGGGGATCGGGGGGCCCTCAGCCCCAGCATTTT
CASGGSGGPQPQHF
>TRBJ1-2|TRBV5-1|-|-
TGCGCCAGCAGCGAAAACACCTTATATGGCTACACCTTC
CASSENTLYGYTF
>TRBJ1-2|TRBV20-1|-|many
TGCAGTGCTAGAGACCAGGGGACCGGCCATGGCTACACCTTC
CSARDQGTGHGYTF
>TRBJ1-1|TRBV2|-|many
TGTGCCAGCAGTGAAGGCAACCTGAACACTGAAGCTTTCTTT
CASSEGNLNTEAFF
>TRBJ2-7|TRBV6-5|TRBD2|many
TGTGCCAGCAGTTACTGGTCTAGCGGGGGCCGCGTATCCTACGAGCAGTACTTC
CASSYWSSGGRVSYEQYF
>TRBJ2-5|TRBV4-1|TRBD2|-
TGCGCCAGCAGCCTAACCTCCCCACTAGCGGGGGAAGACCAGTACTTC
CASSLTSPLAGEDQYF
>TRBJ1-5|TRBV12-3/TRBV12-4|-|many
TGTGCCAGCCAATCGTGGGTGGAGCCCCAGCATTTT
CASQSWVEPQHF
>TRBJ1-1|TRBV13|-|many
TGTGCCAGCAGCTTAGGATATGTCTTCGGGGCATTGAGCACTGAAGCTTTCTTT
CASSLGYVFGALSTEAFF
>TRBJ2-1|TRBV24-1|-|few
TGTGCCACCAGTGGTGGACCTAGCGTGGAGTCAGGGGATGAGCAGTTCTTC
CATSGGPSVESGDEQFF
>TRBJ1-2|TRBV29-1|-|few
TGCAGCGTTGAAAGGGGGGCGTCCCCCTATGGCTACACCTTC
CSVERGASPYGYTF
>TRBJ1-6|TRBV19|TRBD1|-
TGTGCCACCTCAGTGACAGGGGGAAGCTCACCCCTCCACTTT
CATSVTGGSSPLHF
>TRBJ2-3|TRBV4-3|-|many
TGCGCCAGCAGCCAAGAATGGCAGGAACGTCCAGATACGCAGTATTTT
CASSQEWQERPDTQYF
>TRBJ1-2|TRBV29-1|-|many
TGCAGCGTACCTACAGGGAACTATGGCTACACCTTC
CSVPTGNYGYTF
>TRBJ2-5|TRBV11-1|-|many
TGTGCCAGCAGCCCCGTTGTCGCGGTGGGGACCCAGTACTTC
CASSPVVAVGTQYF
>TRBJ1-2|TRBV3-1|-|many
TGTGCCAGCAGCACGACCGCCAACTATGGCTACACCTTC
CASSTTANYGYTF
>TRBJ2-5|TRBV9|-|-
TGTGCCAGCAGCGTAGGTGGGTACCAAGAGACCCAGTACTTC
CASSVGGYQETQYF
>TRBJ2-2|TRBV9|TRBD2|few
TGTGCCAGCAGGCGCCACGTAGCGGGGGGGGTCGTCGGGGAGCTGTTTTTT
CASRRHVAGGVVGELFF
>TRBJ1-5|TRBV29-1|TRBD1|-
TGCAGCGCCGCCGGGACAGGGGGTGGGCCCCAGCATTTT
CSAAGTGGGPQHF
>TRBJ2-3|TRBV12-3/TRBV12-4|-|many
TGTGCCAGCAGCCGTTCTATGATGGCCGGGGATACGCAGTATTTT
CASSRSMMAGDTQYF
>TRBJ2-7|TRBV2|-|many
TGTGTTTCACAGACTAGTGCCTACGAGCAGTACTTC
CVSQTSAYEQYF
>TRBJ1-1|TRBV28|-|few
TGTGCCAGCAGTTTTTTAGTAGGGGAGAGGGCTGAAGCTTTCTTT
CASSFLVGERAEAFF
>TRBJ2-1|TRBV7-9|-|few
TGTGCCAGCAGTGAGCAGTTCTTC
CASSEQFF
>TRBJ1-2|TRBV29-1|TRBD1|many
TGCAGCGTCGGGACAGGGGTCTATGGCTACACCTTC
CSVGTGVYGYTF
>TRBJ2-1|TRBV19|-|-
TGTGCCAGTAGCCCGGGTCAGACGGAGACCCAGTTCTTC
CASSPGQTETQFF
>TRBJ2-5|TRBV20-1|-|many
TGCAGTGCTAGAGATAGGGGTCGACAAGAGACCCAGTACTTC
CSARDRGRQETQYF
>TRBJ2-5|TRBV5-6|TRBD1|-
TGTGCCAGCAGCTTGGAATTTACGGACAGGGAGAAAGAGACCCAGTACTTC
CASSLEFTDREKETQYF
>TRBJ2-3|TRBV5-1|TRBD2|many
TGCGCCAGCAGCAAAGGACTAGTTGAGGAGACAGATACGCAGTATTTT
CASSKGLVEETDTQYF
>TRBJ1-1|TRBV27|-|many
TGTGCCAGCAGTTTAGATGGTACAGTCACTGAAGCTTTCTTT
CASSLDGTVTEAFF
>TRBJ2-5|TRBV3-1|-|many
TGTGCCAGCAGCCAAGTTGGGGGCGGGATTGGGTTGACCCAGTACTTC
CASSQVGGGIGLTQYF
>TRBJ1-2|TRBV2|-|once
TGTGCCAGCAGTCGGACAGAGTTAATATACGGCTACACCTTC
CASSRTELIYGYTF
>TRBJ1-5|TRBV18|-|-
TGTGCCAGCTCACCACCGGGGGCACAAGATTCCAATCAGCCCCAGCATTTT
CASSPPGAQDSNQPQHF
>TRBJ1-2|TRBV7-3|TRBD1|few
TGTGCCAGCAGCTGGACAGGGGGCGGCCTGGGCTACACCTTC
CASSWTGGGLGYTF
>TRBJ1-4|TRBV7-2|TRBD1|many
TGTGCCAGCAGCGCAGGGACAGGGGAAAGTGAAAAACTGTTTTTT
CASSAGTGESEKLFF
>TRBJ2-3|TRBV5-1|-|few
TGCGCCAGCAGACGCGAGGGGCGCACAGATACGCAGTATTTT
CASRREGRTDTQYF
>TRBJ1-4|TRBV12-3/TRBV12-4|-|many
TGTGCCAGCAGTTCCCAGGGGTATAATGAAAAACTGTTTTTT
CASSSQGYNEKLFF
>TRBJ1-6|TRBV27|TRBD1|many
TGTGCCAGCAGGACGGACTCTTCAGGGGGCTTGGGTTCACCCCTCCACTTT
CASRTDSSGGLGSPLHF
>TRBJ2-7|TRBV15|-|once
TGTGCCACCAGCAGAGACATCCCCGCTGGCACGGGACACCACGAGCAGTACTTC
CATSRDIPAGTGHHEQYF
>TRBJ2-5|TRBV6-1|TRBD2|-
TGTGCCAGCAAGCGGGGTCGTCAAGAGACCCAGTACTTC
CASKRGRQETQYF
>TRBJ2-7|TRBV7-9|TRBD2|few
TGTGCCAGCAGCCCTGCCGGGACTATCGTCTACTACGAGCAGTACTTC
CASSPAGTIVYYEQYF